The clone carrying this TCR beta chain was picked up many times. This CDR3 region has 16 residues. V lost 1 base to trimming and J lost 0 bases; unmatched junction nucleotides: 6. Germline loops: CDR1 DFQATT, CDR2 SNEGSKA (reference sequence). The source of the sample is a study of regulatory T cells in long-lasting Graves disease. Assembly of TCR beta libraries relied on iRepertoire HTBI primers together with Arm-PCR of CDR3 regions. Via MiXCR, TCRdb re-called the multiplex PCR reads, giving one row per CDR3 protein. The sample has about 530,000 distinct CDR3 sequences, around 15% seen once. Time point in this sample: newly diagnosed GD, antithyroid drugs for less than 3 months. The TCR library was made from RNA that had been extracted from PBMCs in TRIzol. These data were also reused for a study on T cells in Graves' hyperthyroidism and ophthalmopathy.

This material consisted of peripheral blood mononuclear cells (PBMCs), taken at new diagnosis, from a patient treated with antithyroid drugs. The chain has TRBV20-1 and TRBJ2-1, with TRBD2 matching over 7 bases. This sequence originates from a woman between 40 and 65 years old with Graves disease. The CDR3 protein is CSARVFGGSSYNEQFF. The CDR3 DNA is TGCAGTGCTAGAGTTTTTGGCGGGAGCTCCTACAATGAGCAGTTCTTC.